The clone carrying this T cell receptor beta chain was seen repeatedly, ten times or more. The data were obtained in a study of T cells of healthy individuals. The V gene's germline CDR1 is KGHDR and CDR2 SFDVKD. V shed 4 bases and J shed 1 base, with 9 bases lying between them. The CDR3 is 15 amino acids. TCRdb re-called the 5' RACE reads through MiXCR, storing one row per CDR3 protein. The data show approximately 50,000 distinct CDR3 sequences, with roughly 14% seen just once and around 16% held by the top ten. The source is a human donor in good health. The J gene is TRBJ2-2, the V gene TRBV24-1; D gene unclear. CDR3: CATSEGLVNTGELFF. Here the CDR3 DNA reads TGTGCCACCAGTGAGGGCCTAGTGAACACCGGGGAGCTGTTTTTT.